Following are 27 T cell receptor beta chains from one sample sequenced in a study of cytomegalovirus exposure and HLA in healthy donors. The protocol was immunoSEQ multiplex PCR, while the TCRdb copy is restricted to in-frame clones and leaves out a portion. The profile covers about 150,000 clones, with around nine tenths appearing a single time and 2.5% to 3% taken by the ten largest. The source material was PBMCs. The receptors shown here come from a man aged 18 to 30 in good health and CMV-seronegative.

In its sample, this clone was seen a few times. The V call is TRBV10-2, the J call TRBJ1-1, with D possibly TRBD1 on 5 matching bases. V was pared by 5 bases and J by 8 bases, with 12 bases between. The CDR3 totals 12 residues. CDR1 is WSHSY, CDR2 SAAADI, per germline. The CDR3 nucleotides are TGCGCCAGCAGTCAACTCTCAGGGGAAGCTTTCTTT. Amino acids: CASSQLSGEAFF.

V and J are TRBV5-1 and TRBJ2-4; TRBD1 matches at 9 bases. The CDR3 is made up of 17 amino acids. From germline, CDR1 is SGHRS and CDR2 YFSETQ. After removal of 0 bases from V and 4 bases from J, the junction contained 8 bases not matched to a gene. In nucleotides, the CDR3 is TGCGCCAGCAGCTTGGGGGGACAGGGAAATAATAAAAACATTCAGTACTTC. This gives the protein CASSLGGQGNNKNIQYF.

The chain recombines TRBV7-9 with TRBJ1-4, with TRBD1 identical over 9 bases. Germline values: CDR1 SEHNR, CDR2 FQNEAQ (reference sequence). V was pared by 6 bases and J by 8 bases, with 7 bases of the junction left unmatched. The CDR3 runs to 14 residues. CDR3 bases: TGTGCCAGCAGTCGAACAGGGGGCCGGGAAAAACTGTTTTTT. Its protein product is CASSRTGGREKLFF.

The chain combines TRBV4-3 with TRBJ1-3; D is undetermined. The length of the CDR3 is 15 residues. CDR1 and CDR2 from the germline V gene are LGHNA and YSLEER. Trimming took off 0 bases at V and 0 bases at J, with 6 bases between the two ends. DNA of the CDR3: TGCGCCAGCAGCCAAGACCGGGGCTCTGGAAACACCATATATTTT. This gives the protein CASSQDRGSGNTIYF.

The CDR3 loop reads CASSRIGPGTEIYEQYF. CDR3 sequence (DNA): TGTGCCAGCTCACGCATAGGTCCAGGGACAGAGATTTACGAGCAGTACTTC. The chain links TRBV18 to TRBJ2-7; 7 nucleotides line up with TRBD1. The germline V gene encodes CDR1 KGHSH and CDR2 LQKENI. The CDR3 is made up of 17 amino acids. The V segment lost 4 bases and the J segment 4 bases; nucleotides outside the gene matches: 16.

V usage is TRBV27 and J usage is TRBJ2-3, with 10 bases aligning to TRBD1. Germline V gene data show CDR1 as MNHEY and CDR2 as SMNVEV (reference sequence). The CDR3 length is 16 residues. Losses at the gene ends were 4 bases for V and 1 base for J; bases not matched to a gene: 5. The CDR3 bases are TGTGCCAGCAGTTGGCGAGGGACAGGGGGCACAGATACGCAGTATTTT. Translating gives CASSWRGTGGTDTQYF.

The chain combines TRBV18 with TRBJ1-1; D is ambiguous. The CDR3 contains 12 residues. CDR1 and CDR2 (germline): KGHSH, LQKENI. V was trimmed by 6 bases and J by 6 bases, leaving 11 bases between them. The CDR3 DNA sequence: TGTGCCAGCTCCATCGGTAGTGCTGAAGCTTTCTTT. This encodes CASSIGSAEAFF. Together with reference TRBV18 and TRBJ1-1, the CDR3 gives the full variable domain: NAGVMQNPRHLVRRRGQEARLRCSPMKGHSHVYWYRQLPEEGLKFMVYLQKENIIDESGMPKERFSAEFPKEGPSILRIQQVVRGDSAAYFCASSIGSAEAFFGQGTRLTVV.

This chain uses TRBV9 with TRBJ2-7; the D gene is possibly TRBD1 (5 bases). Trimming took 0 bases from V and 2 from J, leaving 15 bases between them. Germline CDR1 and CDR2: SGDLS and YYNGEE. The CDR3 spans 16 residues. Here the CDR3 reads CASSVGSDTTPYEQYF. The CDR3 bases are TGTGCCAGCAGCGTAGGGTCGGACACAACCCCCTACGAGCAGTACTTC.

The chain joins TRBV4-1 to TRBJ2-7, with unresolved D. The germline V and J ends were trimmed by 0 bases and 0 bases, with 9 bases remaining between them. Per germline, CDR1 MGHRA and CDR2 YSYEKL. The CDR3 runs to 15 residues. The CDR3 sequence is CASSQDDWSSYEQYF. In nucleotides, the CDR3 is TGCGCCAGCAGCCAAGATGACTGGAGCTCCTACGAGCAGTACTTC.

The gene calls are TRBV19 and TRBJ1-4; the D gene is possibly TRBD1 (5 bases). Germline CDR1 is LNHDA and CDR2 is SQIVND (reference sequence). The CDR3 is made up of 17 amino acids. V lost 6 bases and J 3 bases, leaving 20 bases between the germline ends. The DNA for the CDR3 is TGTGCCAGTAGGGACGACCAAAGAGGAGGGGCTAATGAAAAACTGTTTTTT. Its translation: CASRDDQRGGANEKLFF.

The V call is TRBV19, the J call TRBJ2-5; no definite D call. V gave up 5 bases and J gave up 5 bases, with 6 bases separating them. Germline CDR1 is LNHDA and CDR2 is SQIVND (reference sequence). This CDR3 contains 11 residues. This CDR3 reads CASSSPETQYF. In DNA, the CDR3 is TGTGCCAGTAGTTCCCCGGAGACCCAGTACTTC.

The chain combines TRBV2 with TRBJ2-7, with D hard to call. V was cut by 1 base and J by 2 bases, with 9 bases left in between. This CDR3 has 14 amino acids. Germline values: CDR1 SNHLY, CDR2 FYNNEI. The CDR3 spells CASSEGDIPYEQYF. The CDR3 DNA is TGTGCCAGCAGTGAAGGAGATATTCCCTACGAGCAGTACTTC.

The chain combines TRBV28 with TRBJ2-3; no clear D gene. V lost 3 bases and J 4 bases, leaving 8 bases between the germline ends. CDR1 is MDHEN and CDR2 is SYDVKM in the germline V gene. The CDR3 sequence is 13 residues long. CDR3 in DNA: TGTGCCAGCAGTTTGGCTAGTGCAGATACGCAGTATTTT. Encoded protein: CASSLASADTQYF.

This clone was recorded only once. The V gene is TRBV2, the J gene TRBJ2-7; 8 bases fit TRBD2. CDR1 and CDR2 (germline): SNHLY, FYNNEI. The junction had 1 base not matched to a gene; V was cut back by 6 bases and J by 0 bases. The CDR3 is 13 amino acids. The chain's CDR3 is CASSGGASYEQYF. CDR3 nucleotides: TGTGCCAGCAGCGGGGGGGCCTCCTACGAGCAGTACTTC.

The chain has TRBV6-5 and TRBJ2-7; D remains ambiguous. The CDR3 spans 12 residues. Germline CDR1 and CDR2: MNHEY and SVGAGI. V dropped 2 bases and J dropped 7 bases, with 9 bases sitting between them. This chain's CDR3 is CASSYPPGEQYV. Written as DNA, the CDR3 is TGTGCCAGCAGTTACCCCCCCGGGGAGCAGTACGTC.

V is TRBV5-1 and J is TRBJ1-3; D not resolved. The germline CDR1 and CDR2 sequences are SGHRS and YFSETQ. There are 14 residues in the CDR3. The V end was cut by 4 bases, the J end by 7 bases, with 15 bases between. CDR3 loop: CASSPDLVSNTIYF. CDR3 bases: TGCGCCAGCAGCCCAGACTTGGTTAGTAACACCATATATTTT.

This chain connects TRBV19 to TRBJ1-5; 9 bases fit TRBD1. CDR1 and CDR2 from the germline V gene are LNHDA and SQIVND (reference sequence). V trimming: 3 bases; J trimming: 4 bases; junction bases outside the gene matches: 4. This CDR3 comprises 15 residues. CDR3 nucleotides: TGTGCCAGTAGTATCGGACAGGGGAATAATCAGCCCCAGCATTTT. Residues: CASSIGQGNNQPQHF. Full variable domain (outside the CDR3, taken from reference TRBV19 and TRBJ1-5): DGGITQSPKYLFRKEGQNVTLSCEQNLNHDAMYWYRQDPGQGLRLIYYSQIVNDFQKGDIAEGYSVSREKKESFPLTVTSAQKNPTAFYLCASSIGQGNNQPQHFGDGTRLSIL.

The chain recombines TRBV30 with TRBJ2-5; 9 bases map to TRBD2. Germline V CDR1 and CDR2: GTSNPN, SVGIG (reference sequence). V was clipped by 2 bases and J by 5 bases; unmatched bases: 12. The CDR3 runs to 16 residues. The CDR3 DNA sequence: TGTGCCTGGAGTTACGGGCGGGGGGGCTATGTCGAGACCCAGTACTTC. Amino acid sequence: CAWSYGRGGYVETQYF. The variable domain in full, with the rest retrieved from reference TRBV30 and TRBJ2-5, is SQTIHQWPATLVQPVGSPLSLECTVEGTSNPNLYWYRQAAGRGLQLLFYSVGIGQISSEVPQNLSASRPQDRQFILSSKKLLLSDSGFYLCAWSYGRGGYVETQYFGPGTRLLVL.

The chain has TRBV23-1 and TRBJ2-7; D not certain. TRBV23-1 is classed as an ORF, of uncertain function. This CDR3 spans 15 amino acids. Between the trimmed V and J ends, which lost 3 bases and 6 bases, there was a span of 18 bases. CDR3: CASSQSQTILGEQYV. The CDR3 nucleotides are TGCGCCAGCAGTCAGAGTCAGACAATTTTGGGCGAGCAGTACGTC.

This chain uses TRBV19 with TRBJ2-1; D might be TRBD2 (6 bases). With 6 bases removed from V and 6 bases from J, the gap between germline ends came to 15 bases. Per the germline V gene, CDR1 is LNHDA and CDR2 is SQIVND (reference sequence). The CDR3 contains 14 residues. CDR3 sequence (DNA): TGTGCCAGTAGCCCCGGACTACCAACCAATGAGCAGTTCTTC. It yields the protein CASSPGLPTNEQFF.

The genes are TRBV28 and TRBJ2-2, with TRBD2 matching 7 bases. The V segment lost 6 bases and the J segment 1 base; nucleotides outside the gene matches: 11. The CDR3 totals 17 residues. The germline V gene encodes CDR1 MDHEN and CDR2 SYDVKM. The CDR3 spells CASRLPPGGGNTGELFF. The DNA of the CDR3 is TGTGCCAGCAGACTTCCCCCGGGGGGTGGGAACACCGGGGAGCTGTTTTTT.

This clone appeared once. The rearrangement uses TRBV11-2 and TRBJ1-1; the D is unclear. Trimming stripped 3 bases from V and 4 bases from J, with 12 bases between. Germline CDR1 reads SGHAT; CDR2 reads FQNNGV. The CDR3 covers 14 residues. Here the CDR3 reads CASSFGEAGTEAFF. The CDR3 DNA reads as TGTGCCAGCAGCTTTGGGGAGGCGGGCACTGAAGCTTTCTTT.

This sequence joins TRBV7-2 and TRBJ2-7; TRBD1 agrees at 7 bases. This CDR3 contains 14 residues. Trimming at V came to 1 base and at J to 5 bases, leaving 5 bases not matched to a gene. The germline V gene encodes CDR1 SGHTA and CDR2 FQGNSA. This chain's CDR3 is CASSLDRGRNEQYF. The CDR3 nucleotides are TGTGCCAGCAGCTTAGATAGGGGGCGAAACGAGCAGTACTTC.

V is TRBV5-1 and J is TRBJ2-1; 10 nucleotides align to TRBD1. The germline V gene has CDR1 SGHRS and CDR2 YFSETQ. The CDR3 is 13 amino acids. V lost 4 bases and J lost 6; bases outside the gene matches: 1. This CDR3 reads CASSRDRGNEQFF. For the CDR3, the DNA is TGCGCCAGCAGCCGGGACAGGGGCAATGAGCAGTTCTTC. Complete variable domain (other parts from reference TRBV5-1 and TRBJ2-1): KAGVTQTPRYLIKTRGQQVTLSCSPISGHRSVSWYQQTPGQGLQFLFEYFSETQRNKGNFPGRFSGRQFSNSRSEMNVSTLELGDSALYLCASSRDRGNEQFFGPGTRLTVL.

Regarding this clone: The sample contains more than one DNA sequence encoding this CDR3. The rearrangement links TRBV7-9 to TRBJ2-7; a possible D gene is TRBD2 (5 bases). Trimming stripped 5 bases from V and 3 bases from J, with 8 bases between. CDR1 is SEHNR and CDR2 is FQNEAQ in the germline V gene (reference sequence). This CDR3 is 12 amino acids long. The CDR3 DNA follows: TGTGCCAGCAGCCCGGGAAGCTACGAGCAGTACTTC. Translated: CASSPGSYEQYF.

This clone was found once. Here the CDR3 DNA reads TGCGCCAGCAGCCTGGGACAGGGAAAAGGGAACACTGAAGCTTTCTTT. This translates into CASSLGQGKGNTEAFF. The chain is built from TRBV4-3 and TRBJ1-1, with 9 bases lining up with TRBD1. The trim removed 4 bases at V and 1 base at J, leaving 7 bases unmatched. The CDR3 spans 16 residues. Germline V gene sequence: CDR1 LGHNA, CDR2 YSLEER.

This chain connects TRBV28 to TRBJ2-4, with 9 bases matching TRBD2. Per germline, CDR1 MDHEN and CDR2 SYDVKM. With V trimmed by 3 bases and J by 11 bases, 2 bases remained unmatched. This CDR3 comprises 12 residues. CDR3 amino acids: CASSFLAGFQYF. DNA of the CDR3: TGTGCCAGCAGTTTCCTAGCGGGGTTTCAGTACTTC.